Included here is one T cell receptor (beta chain) sequence, with context. No antigen is known for it. This specimen comes from a study of T cell clusters in autoimmune cytopenias. Across the study: A median of about 49,000 TRB reads per sample yielded a median roughly 2,500 distinct clonotypes. Regarding the study as a whole: TRB repertoire shifts in secondary cytopenia and chronic lymphocytic leukemia mostly reflected lymphoma, not autoimmunity. Active autoimmune hepatitis patients had approximately 3-fold fewer exclusive TRB clusters than healthy donors.

TRB rearrangements were amplified by touch-down multiplex PCR with mixed TRB-A/B primers. From the multiplex PCR reads, TCRdb lists one entry per CDR3 protein and no DNA. The sample table includes approximately 12,000 distinct CDR3 sequences. Germline assignment: CDR1 LNHDA and CDR2 SQIVND (reference sequence). This CDR3 is 14 amino acids long. TRB amplification used around 270 ng of peripheral blood genomic DNA. Sequencing used peripheral blood. The sequence derives from a human donor with an autoimmune cytopenia or autoimmune hepatitis (not recorded which). The chain employs TRBV19 and TRBJ1-1. This chain's CDR3 is CASSPPLGDTEAFF.